This TCR beta chain was recovered during a study of blood T cell repertoires in COVID-19. TCRdb keeps only in-frame clones here, not all; method: immunoSEQ multiplex PCR. Altogether 65,000 or so clones are present, over 75% being singletons, with the ten largest covering more than 12%. CDR3 length: 15 amino acids. The V and J ends lost 3 bases and 6 bases, in that order; junction bases with no gene match: 9. The germline V gene encodes CDR1 LGHNT and CDR2 FRNRAP. This clonotype was obtained from a man at least 80 years old with acute or convalescent COVID-19. This chain uses TRBV12-5 with TRBJ2-3; 7 nucleotides line up with TRBD1. The sequenced material came from peripheral blood. The CDR3 loop is CASGLAAGTADTQYF. The CDR3 nucleotides are TGTGCTAGTGGTTTAGCGGCAGGGACAGCGGATACGCAGTATTTT.